Below are 20 T cell receptor beta chains sequenced from a single sample in a study of PD-1 blockade in classical Hodgkin lymphoma. Time point: cycle 4 day 1 (C4D1), after more than five weeks of nivolumab. Every patient relapsed after autologous stem cell transplantation, and brentuximab vedotin exposure varied. Out of thawed PBMCs, magnetic negative selection purified CD4+ T cells. Profiling relied on immunoSEQ multiplex PCR, and the TCRdb table lists in-frame clones only, not all of them. Of around 26,000 clones in the sample, 75% to 90% were seen once. The sample was CD4+ T cells from blood, taken before the fourth cycle of nivolumab. The receptors were gathered from a human donor with classical Hodgkin lymphoma.

The rearrangement joins TRBV7-8 to TRBJ2-7; D perhaps matches TRBD2 (7 bases). V was pared by 0 bases and J by 4 bases, with 13 bases between. The CDR3 contains 15 residues. CDR1 and CDR2 from the germline V gene are SGHVS and FQNEAQ. CDR3 region: CASSLAGGRVYEQYF. DNA of the CDR3: TGTGCCAGCAGCTTAGCGGGGGGGCGCGTATACGAGCAGTACTTC.

This clone turned up a few times. The V call is TRBV7-9, the J call TRBJ1-1; D is uncertain. The germline V and J ends were trimmed by 7 bases and 3 bases, with 12 bases remaining between them. CDR3 size: 13 residues. Germline V gene lookup returns CDR1 SEHNR and CDR2 FQNEAQ (reference sequence). The CDR3 sequence is CASTNEWDTEAFF. CDR3 in DNA: TGTGCCAGCACCAACGAATGGGACACTGAAGCTTTCTTT.

CDR3 sequence (DNA): TGCGCCAGCGAGGACTGGGCCGGAGGGGAGCTGTTTTTT. Protein product: CASEDWAGGELFF. The chain has TRBV5-1 and TRBJ2-2, with D tentatively TRBD2 (5 bases). With 7 bases removed from V and 8 bases from J, the gap between germline ends came to 15 bases. This CDR3 is 13 amino acids long. Germline lookup yields CDR1 SGHRS and CDR2 YFSETQ.

This clone was detected a few times. Sequence at one end of the junction differs from germline and may be a read error. Distinct nucleotide sequences in the sample also encode this CDR3. The chain joins TRBV7-7 to TRBJ2-1, with 13 bases matching TRBD2. Germline assignment: CDR1 SSHAT and CDR2 FNYEAQ (reference sequence). There are 15 residues in the CDR3. The CDR3 DNA follows: TGTGCTAGCAGCTTAGGGACTAGCGGGGACAATGAGCAGTTCTTC. This sequence encodes CASSLGTSGDNEQFF.

This chain connects TRBV2 to TRBJ1-2; 11 positions match TRBD1. Trimming at V came to 5 bases and at J to 4 bases, leaving 12 bases not matched to a gene. The V gene's germline CDR1 is SNHLY and CDR2 FYNNEI. The CDR3 runs to 17 residues. In DNA form, the CDR3 reads TGTGCCAGCAGTCGCCAACTGGGACAGGGGGATGGCTATGGCTACACCTTC. Protein sequence: CASSRQLGQGDGYGYTF.

The chain uses TRBV18 and TRBJ2-5; D ambiguous. Germline values: CDR1 KGHSH, CDR2 LQKENI. The CDR3 is 13 residues long. V lost 10 bases, J lost 2 bases, and 14 bases lay in between. The CDR3 DNA reads TGTGCCACCCGACTGGGGATACAAGAGACCCAGTACTTC. Its translation: CATRLGIQETQYF.

The chain couples TRBV19 to TRBJ1-1; TRBD1 matches 7 bases. CDR1 LNHDA and CDR2 SQIVND come from the germline V gene (reference sequence). The J segment lost 11 bases and the V segment lost 3 bases, leaving 9 bases of the junction unmatched. The CDR3 is made up of 13 amino acids. The CDR3 is CASSIGEAGGAFF. CDR3 bases: TGTGCCAGTAGTATCGGTGAAGCAGGGGGGGCTTTCTTT. The variable domain in full, with the rest retrieved from reference TRBV19 and TRBJ1-1, is DGGITQSPKYLFRKEGQNVTLSCEQNLNHDAMYWYRQDPGQGLRLIYYSQIVNDFQKGDIAEGYSVSREKKESFPLTVTSAQKNPTAFYLCASSIGEAGGAFFGQGTRLTVV.

This clone came up once. The chain joins TRBV30 to TRBJ1-1, with TRBD1 matching over 7 bases. V dropped 2 bases and J dropped 8; count of bases not matched to a gene: 5. Germline V lookup: CDR1 GTSNPN, CDR2 SVGIG (reference sequence). The CDR3 totals 12 residues. The CDR3 sequence is CAWSPLQGEAFF. The CDR3, as DNA: TGTGCCTGGAGTCCTCTACAGGGGGAAGCTTTCTTT.

V usage is TRBV16 and J usage is TRBJ2-3; 7 bases line up with TRBD1. The V gene's germline CDR1 is KGHSY and CDR2 FQNENV. V shed 6 bases and J 2 bases; nucleotides not matched to a gene: 5. This CDR3 comprises 14 residues. CDR3 bases: TGTGCCAGCAGTCTTGGACAGGCCACAGATACGCAGTATTTT. This sequence encodes CASSLGQATDTQYF.

The chain recombines TRBV11-2 with TRBJ1-1, with TRBD1 matching 8 bases. V lost 1 base and J lost 0; bases outside the gene matches: 1. The CDR3 has 15 amino acids. Germline loops: CDR1 SGHAT, CDR2 FQNNGV. DNA of the CDR3: TGTGCCAGCAGCTTAGGGGACAGGATGAACACTGAAGCTTTCTTT. The encoded protein is CASSLGDRMNTEAFF.

The V call is TRBV14, the J call TRBJ2-1; D may correspond to TRBD1 or TRBD2 (6 bases each). Trimming removed 0 bases from V and 3 bases from J, with 12 bases in between. The V gene's germline CDR1 is SGHDN and CDR2 FVKESK. The CDR3 contains 16 residues. The CDR3 region has the DNA TGTGCCAGCAGCCAAGAGGGGGGCGGCTTCTACAATGAGCAGTTCTTC. It specifies CASSQEGGGFYNEQFF.

This chain uses TRBV28 with TRBJ1-3; the match to TRBD1 covers 10 bases. Trimming cost V 6 bases and J 7 bases; bases outside gene matches: 6. Germline values: CDR1 MDHEN, CDR2 SYDVKM. The CDR3 contains 14 residues. The CDR3 region is CASSPTTGGNTIYF. In DNA form, the CDR3 reads TGTGCCAGCAGCCCTACGACAGGGGGCAACACCATATATTTT.

The rearrangement links TRBV27 to TRBJ1-1; D uncertain. Trimming took 5 bases from V and 0 from J, leaving 7 bases between them. CDR1 is MNHEY, CDR2 SMNVEV, per germline (reference sequence). The CDR3 totals 13 residues. In DNA form, the CDR3 reads TGTGCCAGCAGTATCCAGATGAACACTGAAGCTTTCTTT. This codes for CASSIQMNTEAFF.

This chain links TRBV7-6 with TRBJ1-2; TRBD1 aligns across 9 bases. In germline, CDR1 is SGHVS, CDR2 FNYEAQ. The trim removed 5 bases at V and 0 bases at J, leaving 7 bases unmatched. CDR3 size: 16 residues. DNA for the CDR3: TGTGCCAGCAGCGCTGGACAGGGGCTAGCTAACTATGGCTACACCTTC. Translated: CASSAGQGLANYGYTF.

This clone was observed a handful of times. The rearrangement uses TRBV2 and TRBJ2-2, with D perhaps TRBD1 (6 bases). Looked up from germline, CDR1 is SNHLY and CDR2 is FYNNEI. CDR3 length equals 13 residues. The V end lost 5 bases, the J end lost 7 bases, and 11 bases lay between the germline ends. The CDR3 coding sequence is TGTGCCAGCAGTTTACAGGGTAACGGGGAGCTGTTTTTT. It codes for CASSLQGNGELFF.

The chain recombines TRBV28 with TRBJ1-2, with TRBD1 identical over 10 bases. The trim removed 4 bases at V and 6 bases at J, leaving 2 bases unmatched. CDR1 MDHEN and CDR2 SYDVKM come from the germline V gene. CDR3 length: 13 residues. CDR3 coding DNA: TGTGCCAGCAGTTCCGGACAGGGGGATGGCTACACCTTC. It specifies CASSSGQGDGYTF.

This chain connects TRBV7-8 to TRBJ2-7; 11 bases match TRBD2. This CDR3 is 17 amino acids long. V was pared by 1 base and J by 2 bases, with 7 bases of the junction left unmatched. Germline V CDR1 and CDR2: SGHVS, FQNEAQ. CDR3 coding DNA: TGTGCCAGCAGCTTAGGGCTAGCGGGGGGCGAACCCTACGAGCAGTACTTC. As protein: CASSLGLAGGEPYEQYF.

In its sample, this clone was seen once. The rearrangement uses TRBV15 and TRBJ1-1, with D possibly TRBD1 on 5 matching bases. V lost 3 bases to trimming and J lost 1 base, with 6 bases between them. CDR1 is LNHNV and CDR2 is YYDKDF in the germline V gene (reference sequence). The CDR3 sequence is 13 residues long. CDR3 residues: CATSSQGNTEAFF. CDR3 coding DNA: TGTGCCACCAGCAGCCAGGGGAACACTGAAGCTTTCTTT.

This clone was recorded once. The chain joins TRBV25-1 to TRBJ1-4; maybe TRBD1 (5 bases). The length of the CDR3 is 15 residues. Germline V gene lookup returns CDR1 MGHDK and CDR2 SYGVNS. V was shortened by 0 bases and J by 8 bases, with 13 bases between the two germline ends. The DNA of the CDR3 is TGTGCCAGCAGTGAATACGAGGCAGGGAAGGAAAAACTGTTTTTT. Its translation is CASSEYEAGKEKLFF.

J is TRBJ2-3 and V is TRBV7-3; TRBD2 agrees at 7 bases. The CDR3 runs to 14 residues. Germline lookup yields CDR1 SGHTA and CDR2 FQGTGA. The V gene end was trimmed by 2 bases and the J gene end by 5 bases; junction bases not matched to a gene: 4. The CDR3, as DNA: TGTGCCAGCAGCTTATGGGGCGGGGGAGATACGCAGTATTTT. Protein: CASSLWGGGDTQYF.